These 26 T cell receptor beta chains share one sample of origin, sequenced in a study of OX40 agonist ivuxolimab in advanced cancers. Some clones are missing from TCRdb's copy, which holds only in-frame ones; the method was immunoSEQ multiplex PCR. The sample lists about 72,000 clones, around 89% seen once, with 0.85% to 0.95% in the top ten. The sample was CD4+ or CD8+ T cells sorted from blood, taken in a trial of the OX40 agonist ivuxolimab. These receptors all stem from an adult with an advanced solid tumor such as melanoma, head and neck, liver or kidney cancer.

This chain uses TRBV5-1 with TRBJ2-5; D is perhaps TRBD1 (6 bases). V lost 4 bases and J 3 bases, leaving 10 bases between the germline ends. There are 13 residues in the CDR3. Germline V lookup: CDR1 SGHRS, CDR2 YFSETQ. The CDR3 nucleotides read TGCGCCAGCAGCCCACGGACAGAAGAGACCCAGTACTTC. Its translation is CASSPRTEETQYF.

This clone appeared a single time. In nucleotides, the CDR3 is TGTGCCAGCAGTCGGGCCCGGAGTCGGTACAATGAGCAGTTCTTC. It codes for CASSRARSRYNEQFF. The chain is built from TRBV2 and TRBJ2-1; D call uncertain. This CDR3 has 15 residues. The ends were cut back, 5 bases at V and 4 bases at J, with 15 bases in the middle. Germline CDR1 reads SNHLY; CDR2 reads FYNNEI.

The DNA of the CDR3 is TGTGCCAGCAGCTTATCTTTTCGGGAGACCCAGTACTTC. It specifies CASSLSFRETQYF. The rearrangement joins TRBV11-3 to TRBJ2-5, with D unresolved. Per the germline V gene, CDR1 is SGHNT and CDR2 is YENEEA. V was shortened by 2 bases and J by 5 bases, with 9 bases between the two germline ends. The CDR3 runs to 13 residues.

The chain employs TRBV30 and TRBJ1-5, with D possibly TRBD1 on 5 matching bases. The CDR3 is 14 amino acids. The V gene lost 4 bases and the J gene lost 5 bases, with 15 bases spanning the gap. CDR1 is GTSNPN, CDR2 SVGIG, per germline (reference sequence). The DNA for the CDR3 is TGTGCCTGGAACCCAGGGAACGGGGATCAGCCCCAGCATTTT. Translated: CAWNPGNGDQPQHF.

This clone appeared a single time. V and J are TRBV5-4 and TRBJ1-2; D perhaps matches TRBD1 (6 bases). CDR1 is SGHNT, CDR2 YYREEE, per germline (reference sequence). This CDR3 has 16 residues. Trimming pared 0 bases from V and 5 bases from J, leaving 17 bases between. This CDR3 is CASSLGGAHQEYGYTF. The DNA of the CDR3 is TGTGCCAGCAGCTTGGGGGGGGCGCATCAAGAGTATGGCTACACCTTC. The full variable domain, its missing parts supplied by reference TRBV5-4 and TRBJ1-2, is ETGVTQSPTHLIKTRGQQVTLRCSSQSGHNTVSWYQQALGQGPQFIFQYYREEENGRGNFPPRFSGLQFPNYSSELNVNALELDDSALYLCASSLGGAHQEYGYTFGSGTRLTVV.

This clone was seen only once. The rearrangement uses TRBV6-4 and TRBJ1-2; D not certain. Germline-derived CDR1 and CDR2 are MRHNA and SNTAGT. Trimming left V 0 bases short and J 8 bases short, with 10 bases between. This CDR3 is built from 13 residues. CDR3: CASSDSSVGGYTF. The DNA for the CDR3 is TGTGCCAGCAGTGACTCCTCAGTTGGGGGCTACACCTTC.

This clone was recorded a few times. The chain joins TRBV4-1 to TRBJ2-5, with D possibly being TRBD1 or TRBD2 (6 bases each). The V end lost 1 base, the J end lost 2 bases, and 14 bases lay between the germline ends. The CDR3 totals 16 residues. The V gene's germline CDR1 is MGHRA and CDR2 YSYEKL. This CDR3 reads CASSQGLGGGQETQYF. The CDR3 DNA follows: TGCGCCAGCAGCCAAGGTCTGGGGGGCGGGCAAGAGACCCAGTACTTC.

CDR3 nucleotides: TGTGCCAGCAGCTTCCTAGCGGGGGAGCAGTTCTTC. Protein: CASSFLAGEQFF. V and J are TRBV7-8 and TRBJ2-1; 9 positions match TRBD2. The CDR3 has 12 residues. Germline CDR1 and CDR2: SGHVS and FQNEAQ. Trimming took 3 bases from V and 10 from J; bases not matched to a gene: 1. Complete variable domain (other parts from reference TRBV7-8 and TRBJ2-1): GAGVSQSPRYKVAKRGQDVALRCDPISGHVSLFWYQQALGQGPEFLTYFQNEAQLDKSGLPSDRFFAERPEGSVSTLKIQRTQQEDSAVYLCASSFLAGEQFFGPGTRLTVL.

The chain couples TRBV9 to TRBJ2-5; 9 nucleotides line up with TRBD2. In germline, CDR1 is SGDLS, CDR2 YYNGEE. This CDR3 region has 16 residues. J gave up 4 bases and V 0 bases, and 7 bases lay outside the gene matches. This chain's CDR3 is CASSVGPSGAGETQYF. The CDR3 DNA reads as TGTGCCAGCAGCGTAGGTCCTAGCGGGGCAGGAGAGACCCAGTACTTC.

The J gene is TRBJ2-7, the V gene TRBV18, with D perhaps TRBD2 (6 bases). V gave up 3 bases and J gave up 0 bases, with 12 bases separating them. Germline CDR1 and CDR2: KGHSH and LQKENI. The CDR3 totals 15 residues. The CDR3 bases are TGTGCCAGCTCACCCCCCCTGGGGGGCTCCTACGAGCAGTACTTC. Translating it yields CASSPPLGGSYEQYF.

Regarding this clone: At the DNA level, this CDR3 is encoded by other sequences in the same sample as well. The chain links TRBV10-1 to TRBJ2-2, with D uncertain. The CDR3 loop spans 15 amino acids. Germline-derived CDR1 and CDR2 are WNHNN and SYGVQD (reference sequence). Trimming stripped 2 bases from V and 0 bases from J, with 7 bases between. The CDR3 sequence is CASSEARANTGELFF. The CDR3 nucleotides read TGCGCCAGCAGTGAGGCTAGGGCGAACACCGGGGAGCTGTTTTTT.

Here the CDR3 reads CASSPWTGKLTGELFF. The CDR3 region has the DNA TGTGCCAGCAGCCCCTGGACAGGGAAGCTCACCGGGGAGCTGTTTTTT. This chain uses TRBV9 with TRBJ2-2; 8 bases align to TRBD1. Germline V lookup: CDR1 SGDLS, CDR2 YYNGEE. The J segment lost 4 bases and the V segment lost 4 bases, leaving 9 bases of the junction unmatched. The CDR3 spans 16 residues.

This chain uses TRBV9 with TRBJ1-2; 7 bases are shared with TRBD1. The CDR3 runs 16 residues. Germline CDR1 reads SGDLS; CDR2 reads YYNGEE. The trim removed 4 bases at V and 8 bases at J, leaving 17 bases unmatched. CDR3 sequence reads: CASSTPSSGQVQGYTF. In nucleotides, the CDR3 is TGTGCCAGCAGCACCCCCTCATCCGGACAGGTTCAAGGCTACACCTTC.

This clone turned up a few times. The rearrangement links TRBV6-4 to TRBJ1-2, with no clear D. There are 13 residues in the CDR3. CDR1 and CDR2 from the germline V gene are MRHNA and SNTAGT. Trimming took 2 bases from V and 7 from J, leaving 11 bases between them. The CDR3 spells CASSDNAVGGYTF. CDR3 nucleotide sequence: TGTGCCAGCAGTGACAACGCCGTAGGTGGCTACACCTTC.

The chain is built from TRBV6-5 and TRBJ2-5; no clear D gene. The germline V and J ends were trimmed by 6 bases and 2 bases, with 13 bases remaining between them. Germline lookup yields CDR1 MNHEY and CDR2 SVGAGI. This CDR3 is 14 amino acids long. The CDR3 coding sequence is TGTGCCAGCAGCCGTCCCGGCCTACAAGAGACCCAGTACTTC. It translates to CASSRPGLQETQYF.

This clone was seen just once. This rearrangement joins TRBV5-1 to TRBJ2-3; tentatively, D is TRBD2 (7 bases). The length of the CDR3 is 14 residues. Germline V gene data show CDR1 as SGHRS and CDR2 as YFSETQ. The germline V and J ends were trimmed by 4 bases and 5 bases, with 14 bases remaining between them. Here the CDR3 reads CASSIQGGGDTQYF. CDR3 DNA: TGCGCCAGCAGCATACAGGGCGGGGGAGATACGCAGTATTTT. Using reference TRBV5-1 and TRBJ2-3 for the parts outside the CDR3, the full variable domain is KAGVTQTPRYLIKTRGQQVTLSCSPISGHRSVSWYQQTPGQGLQFLFEYFSETQRNKGNFPGRFSGRQFSNSRSEMNVSTLELGDSALYLCASSIQGGGDTQYFGPGTRLTVL.

Comment on this clone: The missing conserved phenylalanine or tryptophan at the end of this CDR3 makes a read error likely. The chain employs TRBV15 and TRBJ1-1; 8 nucleotides align to TRBD1. Trimming removed 1 base from V and 4 bases from J; junction bases left unmatched: 14. CDR1 is LNHNV, CDR2 YYDKDF, per germline (reference sequence). CDR3 length: 18 residues. The CDR3 protein is CATSRVGGQGSWGTEAFL. The CDR3 coding sequence is TGTGCCACCAGCAGAGTGGGAGGACAGGGAAGTTGGGGCACTGAAGCTTTCCTT.

This sequence joins TRBV10-3 and TRBJ2-7, with 8 bases identical to TRBD1. In germline, CDR1 is ENHRY, CDR2 SYGVKD. V lost 6 bases to trimming and J lost 2 bases; unmatched junction nucleotides: 6. This CDR3 is 14 amino acids long. CDR3 sequence reads: CAISPGQVPYEQYF. The CDR3 DNA reads TGTGCCATCAGCCCGGGACAGGTTCCCTACGAGCAGTACTTC.

The CDR3 sequence is CASSDSAYEQYF. The CDR3 DNA is TGTGCCAGCAGTGATAGCGCCTACGAGCAGTACTTC. V gene TRBV28 combines with J gene TRBJ2-5; D perhaps matches TRBD2 (5 bases). The closer fit of TRBJ2-7 to the DNA end suggests the J call may be wrong. The CDR3 extends over 12 amino acids. The germline V gene has CDR1 MDHEN and CDR2 SYDVKM.

The rearrangement links TRBV28 to TRBJ2-2, with TRBD1 identical over 11 bases. CDR3 size: 14 residues. Germline lookup yields CDR1 MDHEN and CDR2 SYDVKM. Unmatched junction bases numbered 6, after V lost 10 bases and J lost 5 bases. Here the CDR3 reads CATPGQGGTGELFF. As DNA, the CDR3 is TGTGCCACCCCGGGACAGGGGGGAACCGGGGAGCTGTTTTTT.

The gene calls are TRBV6-1 and TRBJ2-3; no firm D call. Germline CDR1 is MNHNS and CDR2 is SASEGT. Trimming left V 7 bases short and J 3 bases short, with 5 bases between. This CDR3 has 11 residues. The CDR3 protein is CASTSTDTQYF. As DNA, the CDR3 is TGTGCCAGCACTAGTACAGATACGCAGTATTTT.

This sequence joins TRBV5-1 and TRBJ1-3, with a possible D match to TRBD1 (6 bases). This CDR3 is built from 14 residues. The ends were cut back, 4 bases at V and 0 bases at J, with 8 bases in the middle. Per germline, CDR1 SGHRS and CDR2 YFSETQ. CDR3 DNA sequence: TGCGCCAGCAGCCGGGACAACTCTGGAAACACCATATATTTT. Amino acids: CASSRDNSGNTIYF.

The V call is TRBV5-1, the J call TRBJ2-3; the D is unclear. Germline V lookup: CDR1 SGHRS, CDR2 YFSETQ. Trimming shortened V by 7 bases and J by 2 bases, and 17 bases separated the two germline ends. The CDR3 runs 15 residues. Written as DNA, the CDR3 is TGCGCCAGCCGAGAACTTTCGCTACCCACAGATACGCAGTATTTT. It translates to CASRELSLPTDTQYF.

The V gene is TRBV5-1, the J gene TRBJ1-2; D ambiguous. The CDR3 is 14 residues long. V gave up 1 base and J gave up 8 bases, with 15 bases separating them. Germline lookup yields CDR1 SGHRS and CDR2 YFSETQ. The CDR3 coding sequence is TGCGCCAGCAGCTTGCAGGCGACATCACAAGGCTACACCTTC. This gives the protein CASSLQATSQGYTF. Full variable domain (remainder filled in from reference TRBV5-1 and TRBJ1-2): KAGVTQTPRYLIKTRGQQVTLSCSPISGHRSVSWYQQTPGQGLQFLFEYFSETQRNKGNFPGRFSGRQFSNSRSEMNVSTLELGDSALYLCASSLQATSQGYTFGSGTRLTVV.

The sample holds a few counts of this clone. The chain couples TRBV11-3 to TRBJ2-3, with D perhaps being TRBD1 or TRBD2 (5 bases each). Trimming took 1 base from V and 0 from J, leaving 14 bases between them. Per the germline V gene, CDR1 is SGHNT and CDR2 is YENEEA. This CDR3 comprises 17 residues. This CDR3 is CASSLGGSSASTDTQYF. DNA of the CDR3: TGTGCCAGCAGCTTAGGGGGGTCGTCGGCTAGCACAGATACGCAGTATTTT.

This chain links TRBV2 with TRBJ1-1, with D maybe TRBD1 (6 bases). Germline V gene lookup returns CDR1 SNHLY and CDR2 FYNNEI. The CDR3 consists of 14 residues. V lost 5 bases to trimming and J lost 1 base, with 11 bases between them. Written as DNA, the CDR3 is TGTGCCAGCAGTAGACAGGCCCAGAACACTGAAGCTTTCTTT. It encodes CASSRQAQNTEAFF.